Listed here is a single T cell receptor beta chain. The sample comes from a study of memory CD4+ T cells and cytomegalovirus serostatus. Profiling relied on immunoSEQ multiplex PCR, and the TCRdb table lists in-frame clones only, not all of them. Found here are under 40,000 clones, about 80% of them singletons; the top ten hold about 5.8%. The sort gate was single viable CD3+CD4+CD8-CD45RO+ cells for memory CD4+ T cells. Serum IgG to CMV pp150, pp28, p38 and p52 defined serostatus. CDR3 length: 15 residues. V shed 6 bases and J shed 1 base, with 14 bases lying between them. Germline V gene data show CDR1 as SGHTA and CDR2 as FQGNSA.

The rearrangement links TRBV7-2 to TRBJ2-3; possibly TRBD2 for D (6 bases). This clonotype was obtained from an adult in good health and CMV-seropositive. Sequenced input: memory CD4+ T cells from blood. The CDR3 DNA is TGTGCCAGCAGTTTTACTAGCTCTGGCACAGATACGCAGTATTTT. Translation gives CASSFTSSGTDTQYF.